This is a list of T cell receptor beta chains from one sample in a study of T cells after yellow fever vaccination. TCRdb ran MiXCR on the 5' RACE reads and lists one entry per CDR3 protein. The sample consists of around 350,000 distinct CDR3 sequences, 11% of them appearing once. The starting material was PBMCs, obtained on the day of the first yellow fever vaccination. The receptors were gathered from a young man who received the YFV17D yellow fever vaccine. CDR3s include the opening cysteine and the closing phenylalanine or tryptophan. A D gene is named only where the DNA matches it firmly. A clone size is listed for some rows: how often the clone was seen (once, few, many), or a class if it is expanded.

length | size | J | D | V | CDR3 | DNA
13 | few | TRBJ1-5 | - | TRBV7-8 | CASSSRRLQPQHF | TGTGCCAGCAGCTCGCGACGTTTACAGCCCCAGCATTTT
12 | - | TRBJ1-2 | - | TRBV19 | CASKGDLYGYTF | TGTGCCAGTAAGGGGGACCTCTATGGCTACACCTTC
13 | - | TRBJ2-5 | - | TRBV7-9 | CASSTGFQETQYF | TGTGCCAGCAGTACAGGGTTCCAAGAGACCCAGTACTTC
17 | few | TRBJ1-4 | TRBD1 | TRBV20-1 | CSARQIDRAATNEKLFF | TGCAGTGCTAGACAAATAGACAGGGCTGCAACTAATGAAAAACTGTTTTTT
14 | many | TRBJ1-6 | TRBD1 | TRBV5-1 | CASSRGQGGSPLHF | TGCGCCAGCAGCCGAGGACAGGGAGGTTCACCCCTCCACTTT
13 | - | TRBJ1-3 | - | TRBV9 | CASSVGTGNTIYF | TGTGCCAGCAGCGTTGGTACTGGAAACACCATATATTTT
16 | - | TRBJ1-4 | - | TRBV15 | CATSRDWGATNEKLFF | TGTGCCACCAGCAGAGATTGGGGGGCGACAAATGAAAAACTGTTTTTT
14 | few | TRBJ2-7 | TRBD1 | TRBV5-1 | CASSEDRASYEQYF | TGCGCCAGCAGCGAGGACAGGGCCTCCTACGAGCAGTACTTC
15 | - | TRBJ1-6 | - | TRBV20-1 | CSARLSGGGGSPLHF | TGCAGTGCTAGACTGTCGGGAGGTGGGGGTTCACCCCTCCACTTT
13 | - | TRBJ1-1 | - | TRBV24-1 | CATASLGGTEAFF | TGTGCCACCGCTAGCCTAGGGGGCACTGAAGCTTTCTTT
14 | few | TRBJ1-1 | - | TRBV4-2 | CASSQVRGDTEAFF | TGTGCCAGCAGCCAAGTAAGGGGCGACACTGAAGCTTTCTTT
14 | - | TRBJ1-1 | - | TRBV12-3/TRBV12-4 | CASSLSEGSAEAFF | TGTGCCAGCAGTTTATCCGAGGGATCCGCTGAAGCTTTCTTT
14 | - | TRBJ1-1 | TRBD1 | TRBV5-1 | CASSKEAQGAGAFF | TGCGCCAGCAGCAAGGAAGCACAGGGGGCTGGCGCTTTCTTT
14 | few | TRBJ1-4 | - | TRBV11-2 | CASSSEATNEKLFF | TGTGCCAGCAGCTCGGAGGCAACTAATGAAAAACTGTTTTTT
12 | few | TRBJ1-2 | TRBD1 | TRBV20-1 | CSAATGDYGYTF | TGCAGTGCCGCCACAGGGGACTATGGCTACACCTTC
14 | few | TRBJ1-5 | - | TRBV3-1 | CASSHWGGGQPQHF | TGTGCCAGCAGCCATTGGGGGGGCGGGCAGCCCCAGCATTTT
15 | few | TRBJ1-6 | TRBD1 | TRBV7-2 | CASSLVGQGNSPLHF | TGTGCCAGCAGCTTAGTTGGACAGGGGAATTCACCCCTCCACTTT
17 | - | TRBJ2-1 | TRBD2 | TRBV7-2 | CASSSLAGGPPGNEQFF | TGTGCCAGCAGCTCCTTAGCGGGGGGCCCCCCTGGGAATGAGCAGTTCTTC
14 | once | TRBJ1-1 | - | TRBV5-1 | CASSQFTGNTEAFF | TGCGCCAGCAGCCAATTCACAGGGAACACTGAAGCTTTCTTT
14 | many | TRBJ2-2 | TRBD1 | TRBV7-2 | CASSLGQGTGELFF | TGTGCCAGTAGTTTAGGACAGGGCACCGGGGAGCTGTTTTTT
16 | - | TRBJ2-7 | TRBD2 | TRBV7-2 | CASSSPWTSGSYEQYF | TGTGCCAGCAGCTCTCCCTGGACTAGCGGTTCCTACGAGCAGTACTTC
16 | - | TRBJ1-2 | TRBD1 | TRBV4-2 | CASSQAGTGIEDGYTF | TGTGCCAGCAGCCAAGCCGGGACAGGGATTGAGGATGGCTACACCTTC
15 | - | TRBJ2-7 | - | TRBV6-1 | CASREGPGGRYEQYF | TGTGCCAGCAGGGAAGGACCCGGGGGCCGATACGAGCAGTACTTC
16 | few | TRBJ2-3 | TRBD2 | TRBV6-5 | CASSYSSGSQVDTQYF | TGTGCCAGCAGTTACTCCAGCGGGAGCCAGGTCGATACGCAGTATTTT
13 | few | TRBJ1-1 | - | TRBV3-1 | CASSPLRNTEAFF | TGTGCCAGCAGCCCCTTACGTAACACTGAAGCTTTCTTT
16 | few | TRBJ2-1 | TRBD1 | TRBV4-1 | CASSSTQGASYNEQFF | TGCGCCAGCAGCTCAACCCAGGGGGCTAGCTACAATGAGCAGTTCTTC
15 | few | TRBJ2-6 | - | TRBV29-1 | CSVEEWAAGANVLTF | TGCAGCGTTGAGGAGTGGGCAGCTGGGGCCAACGTCCTGACTTTC
14 | - | TRBJ1-6 | - | TRBV4-1 | CASSQPGENSPLHF | TGCGCCAGCAGCCAGCCAGGGGAGAATTCACCCCTCCACTTT
17 | - | TRBJ2-3 | TRBD2 | TRBV3-1 | CASSQDTLRGGGDTQYF | TGTGCCAGCAGCCAAGATACTTTGCGGGGGGGCGGGGATACGCAGTATTTT
16 | - | TRBJ2-2 | - | TRBV4-1 | CASSSRGGAGTGELFF | TGCGCCAGCAGCTCAAGAGGTGGGGCGGGCACCGGGGAGCTGTTTTTT
13 | few | TRBJ1-4 | - | TRBV7-9 | CASSLPGGEKLFF | TGTGCCAGCAGCTTGCCCGGAGGGGAAAAACTGTTTTTT
14 | few | TRBJ2-2 | TRBD1 | TRBV19 | CASTGTGVTGELFF | TGTGCCAGCACCGGGACAGGGGTCACCGGGGAGCTGTTTTTT
19 | - | TRBJ2-1 | TRBD2 | TRBV5-4 | CASSLHRFLAGSSYNEQFF | TGTGCCAGCAGCTTGCATCGCTTCCTAGCGGGGTCCTCCTACAATGAGCAGTTCTTC
12 | - | TRBJ1-2 | - | TRBV29-1 | CSVWAGSYGYTF | TGCAGCGTTTGGGCAGGATCCTATGGCTACACCTTC
16 | - | TRBJ2-3 | TRBD2 | TRBV20-1 | CSARNPLAASTDTQYF | TGCAGTGCTAGAAACCCCCTAGCGGCCAGCACAGATACGCAGTATTTT
13 | - | TRBJ2-3 | - | TRBV7-8 | CASSFISTDTQYF | TGTGCCAGCAGCTTTATTAGCACAGATACGCAGTATTTT
15 | - | TRBJ1-2 | - | TRBV9 | CASSHDEGVNYGYTF | TGTGCCAGCAGCCACGACGAGGGGGTAAACTATGGCTACACCTTC
15 | few | TRBJ2-5 | TRBD2 | TRBV5-5 | CASSSGGLGQETQYF | TGTGCCAGCAGCTCGGGGGGGCTAGGGCAAGAGACCCAGTACTTC
14 | - | TRBJ1-4 | - | TRBV2 | CASSPTSTNEKLFF | TGTGCCAGCAGTCCGACATCAACTAATGAAAAACTGTTTTTT
18 | - | TRBJ2-6 | - | TRBV21-1 | CASRSLGQGAGGANVLTF | TGTGCCAGCAGATCTTTGGGACAGGGGGCGGGCGGGGCCAACGTCCTGACTTTC
16 | - | TRBJ2-1 | - | TRBV7-6 | CASSPRPGGLKNEQFF | TGTGCCAGCAGCCCTCGGCCCGGGGGTCTTAAAAATGAGCAGTTCTTC
16 | few | TRBJ1-4 | - | TRBV4-3 | CASSQDSAGRGEKLFF | TGCGCCAGCAGCCAAGATTCTGCAGGGCGAGGGGAAAAACTGTTTTTT
15 | few | TRBJ2-3 | - | TRBV3-1 | CASSAGSYSTDTQYF | TGTGCCAGCAGCGCGGGATCATACAGCACAGATACGCAGTATTTT
14 | many | TRBJ2-3 | - | TRBV18 | CASSPVGGTDTQYF | TGTGCCAGCTCACCGGTAGGAGGCACAGATACGCAGTATTTT
18 | - | TRBJ1-6 | - | TRBV11-2 | CASSLGPGGLSGNSPLHF | TGTGCCAGCAGCTTAGGACCGGGGGGTCTAAGTGGAAATTCACCCCTCCACTTT
14 | - | TRBJ2-5 | - | TRBV5-6 | CASRTGGGSETQYF | TGTGCCAGCAGGACAGGTGGGGGCTCGGAGACCCAGTACTTC
15 | - | TRBJ2-2 | - | TRBV11-2 | CASSFVQANTGELFF | TGTGCCAGCAGCTTTGTACAGGCAAACACCGGGGAGCTGTTTTTT
13 | few | TRBJ1-1 | - | TRBV24-1 | CATSDSWEDGAFF | TGTGCCACCAGTGATTCGTGGGAGGACGGAGCTTTCTTT
15 | many | TRBJ1-1 | TRBD1 | TRBV6-5 | CASSSTGQGNTEAFF | TGTGCCAGCAGTTCGACAGGGCAGGGAAACACTGAAGCTTTCTTT
17 | - | TRBJ2-7 | TRBD1 | TRBV5-1 | CASSLAPQGRGVSEQYF | TGCGCCAGCAGCTTGGCCCCACAGGGGAGAGGAGTCTCCGAGCAGTACTTC
16 | few | TRBJ2-5 | TRBD2 | TRBV7-3 | CASSLKRGDHQETQYF | TGTGCCAGCAGCTTAAAGCGGGGGGATCACCAAGAGACCCAGTACTTC
15 | - | TRBJ2-5 | - | TRBV4-1 | CASSQDPRQEETQYF | TGCGCCAGCAGCCAAGACCCCCGACAGGAAGAGACCCAGTACTTC
17 | few | TRBJ1-6 | - | TRBV27 | CASSLSVEPTNDSPLHF | TGTGCCAGCAGTTTATCAGTAGAACCGACCAATGATTCACCCCTCCACTTT
19 | few | TRBJ2-6 | TRBD1 | TRBV10-3 | CAISEIPGQSISGANVLTF | TGTGCCATCAGTGAGATACCGGGACAGAGTATCTCTGGGGCCAACGTCCTGACTTTC